The next 19 T cell receptor beta chains were all read from a single sample in a study of PD-L1 blockade in urothelial cancer. Sequencing was performed with immunoSEQ multiplex PCR; in TCRdb, only in-frame clones are kept and a portion is missing. There are about 100,000 clones in the sample; 90% to 95% occur only once, and approximately 1% lies in the top ten. The source was PBMCs, collected around atezolizumab (anti-PD-L1) treatment. These receptors all stem from a woman of 80 years or more with urothelial cancer.

This clone appeared a single time. The rearrangement joins TRBV30 to TRBJ2-3; D not resolved. The CDR3 is 11 residues long. Trimming stripped 3 bases from V and 6 bases from J, with 7 bases between. Germline values: CDR1 GTSNPN, CDR2 SVGIG (reference sequence). CDR3 protein: CAWRPGDTQYF. The CDR3 DNA is TGTGCCTGGAGGCCCGGGGATACGCAGTATTTT. Full variable domain (rest looked up from reference TRBV30 and TRBJ2-3): SQTIHQWPATLVQPVGSPLSLECTVEGTSNPNLYWYRQAAGRGLQLLFYSVGIGQISSEVPQNLSASRPQDRQFILSSKKLLLSDSGFYLCAWRPGDTQYFGPGTRLTVL.

This clone occurred once. The V gene is TRBV20-1, the J gene TRBJ1-2; D is possibly TRBD1 (5 bases). Germline CDR1 reads DFQATT; CDR2 reads SNEGSKA (reference sequence). The CDR3 totals 10 residues. Deletions cut 4 bases from V and 6 bases from J, with 6 bases between. Here the CDR3 DNA reads TGCAGTGCTACGGGGGATGGCTACACCTTC. Protein: CSATGDGYTF.

This chain connects TRBV5-1 to TRBJ2-7, with 14 bases fitting TRBD2. This CDR3 has 18 amino acids. Germline V CDR1 and CDR2: SGHRS, YFSETQ. V was pared by 0 bases and J by 0 bases, with 5 bases of the junction left unmatched. This chain's CDR3 is CASSLGGLAGVSSYEQYF. The CDR3 region has the DNA TGCGCCAGCAGCTTGGGGGGACTAGCGGGGGTTAGCTCCTACGAGCAGTACTTC.

The rearrangement uses TRBV29-1 and TRBJ2-2; 9 bases map to TRBD2. CDR1 is SQVTM, CDR2 ANQGSEA, per germline. The V gene end was trimmed by 7 bases and the J gene end by 7 bases; junction bases not matched to a gene: 4. The CDR3 sequence is 12 residues long. The CDR3 loop reads CSGGGVGGELFF. The CDR3 DNA reads as TGCAGCGGCGGGGGGGTAGGCGGGGAGCTGTTTTTT.

This chain joins TRBV29-1 and TRBJ2-5; D gene ambiguous. The germline V gene encodes CDR1 SQVTM and CDR2 ANQGSEA. Trimming took off 3 bases at V and 4 bases at J, with 12 bases between the two ends. The CDR3 runs 13 residues. The chain's CDR3 is CSVEIGRRETQYF. In nucleotides, the CDR3 is TGCAGCGTTGAGATCGGCAGGCGAGAGACCCAGTACTTC.

The chain carries TRBV27 and TRBJ2-7; the D gene is possibly TRBD1 (6 bases). The CDR3 sequence is 16 residues long. Per germline, CDR1 MNHEY and CDR2 SMNVEV (reference sequence). Trimming removed 2 bases at V and 2 bases at J, with 16 bases between. The CDR3 spells CASSLLPTGWPYEQYF. The CDR3 coding sequence is TGTGCCAGCAGTTTACTCCCGACAGGCTGGCCCTACGAGCAGTACTTC.

The V gene is TRBV2, the J gene TRBJ1-3; 9 bases align to TRBD1. CDR3 length: 15 residues. J was trimmed by 0 bases and V by 8 bases; bases with no gene match: 5. Germline lookup yields CDR1 SNHLY and CDR2 FYNNEI. DNA for the CDR3: TGTGCCAGCTCCGGGACAGGGAGCTCTGGAAACACCATATATTTT. Translated: CASSGTGSSGNTIYF.

V is TRBV28 and J is TRBJ2-5; D is uncertain. V was trimmed by 7 bases and J by 5 bases, leaving 8 bases between them. The CDR3 is made up of 11 amino acids. Germline V gene data show CDR1 as MDHEN and CDR2 as SYDVKM. DNA of the CDR3: TGTGCCAGCATCAAGAGGGAGACCCAGTACTTC. Translating it yields CASIKRETQYF.

This sequence joins TRBV5-4 and TRBJ1-5; 11 bases map to TRBD1. The CDR3 contains 17 residues. The V gene's germline CDR1 is SGHNT and CDR2 YYREEE (reference sequence). V shed 1 base, J shed 7 bases, and the junction held 10 bases outside the gene matches. The CDR3 loop reads CASSLQGGTGGGQPQHF. Here the CDR3 DNA reads TGTGCCAGCAGCTTGCAGGGCGGGACAGGGGGAGGACAGCCCCAGCATTTT.

This rearrangement joins TRBV7-8 to TRBJ1-5, with D maybe TRBD1 (6 bases). The germline V and J ends were trimmed by 5 bases and 3 bases, with 17 bases remaining between them. This CDR3 is 16 amino acids long. Germline values: CDR1 SGHVS, CDR2 FQNEAQ. CDR3 coding DNA: TGTGCCAGCAGCCTAGTGGGGGCGCGGGTCAATCAGCCCCAGCATTTT. It encodes CASSLVGARVNQPQHF.

V is TRBV9 and J is TRBJ1-5, with a weak D call TRBD1 (5 bases). Trimming left V 0 bases short and J 5 bases short, with 9 bases between. Germline V gene data show CDR1 as SGDLS and CDR2 as YYNGEE. The CDR3 consists of 14 residues. CDR3 protein: CASSVAGIHQPQHF. Here the CDR3 DNA reads TGTGCCAGCAGCGTAGCAGGGATTCATCAGCCCCAGCATTTT. Variable domain in full (rest from reference TRBV9 and TRBJ1-5): DSGVTQTPKHLITATGQRVTLRCSPRSGDLSVYWYQQSLDQGLQFLIQYYNGEERAKGNILERFSAQQFPDLHSELNLSSLELGDSALYFCASSVAGIHQPQHFGDGTRLSIL.

The J gene is TRBJ2-4, the V gene TRBV28, with 7 bases fitting TRBD2. Germline V lookup: CDR1 MDHEN, CDR2 SYDVKM. V was pared by 7 bases and J by 0 bases, with 9 bases of the junction left unmatched. CDR3 length equals 16 residues. The CDR3 loop is CASTTGGGKAKNIQYF. Here the CDR3 DNA reads TGTGCCAGCACCACGGGGGGAGGAAAAGCCAAAAACATTCAGTACTTC.

CDR3 residues: CASSRVDEQYF. The CDR3 coding sequence is TGTGCCAGCAGCCGAGTGGACGAGCAGTACTTC. The V and J genes are TRBV4-2 and TRBJ2-7; D is unresolved. V was cut by 4 bases and J by 5 bases, with 6 bases left in between. The CDR3 is 11 residues long. The germline V gene encodes CDR1 LGHNA and CDR2 YNFKEQ.

The chain employs TRBV2 and TRBJ1-1; a weak D match, TRBD1 (6 bases). In germline, CDR1 is SNHLY, CDR2 FYNNEI. This CDR3 contains 15 residues. Trimming pared 4 bases from V and 1 base from J, leaving 13 bases between. The CDR3 coding sequence is TGTGCCAGCAGTGCTACAGGGAGCAGGAACACTGAAGCTTTCTTT. Protein: CASSATGSRNTEAFF.

As DNA, the CDR3 is TGTGCCAGCAGCTCTGCTACGGGACATACCTACGAGCAGTACTTC. It encodes CASSSATGHTYEQYF. The V gene is TRBV7-9, the J gene TRBJ2-7; D is perhaps TRBD1 (6 bases). V was cut by 4 bases and J by 2 bases, with 15 bases left in between. This CDR3 is 15 amino acids long. CDR1 and CDR2 (germline): SEHNR, FQNEAQ (reference sequence).

V is TRBV6-4 and J is TRBJ1-2, with unresolved D. Germline lookup yields CDR1 MRHNA and CDR2 SNTAGT. V lost 10 bases, J lost 5 bases, and 11 bases lay in between. This CDR3 has 11 amino acids. For the CDR3, the DNA is TGTGCCATCCCTAACCCTTATGGCTACACCTTC. Protein product: CAIPNPYGYTF.

The V gene is TRBV7-9, the J gene TRBJ2-1; tentative D call: TRBD2 (6 bases). The CDR3 length is 15 residues. Trimming left V 0 bases short and J 6 bases short, with 12 bases between. Germline assignment: CDR1 SEHNR and CDR2 FQNEAQ (reference sequence). CDR3 nucleotides: TGTGCCAGCAGCTTAGCGCTGGGGGGATTCAATGAGCAGTTCTTC. It specifies CASSLALGGFNEQFF.

J is TRBJ1-2 and V is TRBV6-1; 8 bases are shared with TRBD1. The V segment lost 4 bases and the J segment 2 bases; nucleotides outside the gene matches: 3. The CDR3 contains 14 residues. Germline V gene sequence: CDR1 MNHNS, CDR2 SASEGT. CDR3 sequence reads: CASSGTGGNYGYTF. The CDR3 region has the DNA TGTGCCAGCAGTGGTACAGGGGGGAACTATGGCTACACCTTC.

This chain uses TRBV5-4 with TRBJ2-1; 12 positions match TRBD2. The junction had 12 bases not matched to a gene; V was cut back by 4 bases and J by 7 bases. CDR3 length: 17 residues. Germline assignment: CDR1 SGHNT and CDR2 YYREEE (reference sequence). The CDR3 loop reads CASSLGLAGLGGNEQFF. CDR3 DNA: TGTGCCAGCAGCCTTGGACTAGCGGGACTTGGAGGGAATGAGCAGTTCTTC.